What follows are 21 T cell receptor beta chains derived from one specimen sequenced in a study of blood T cell repertoires in COVID-19. Assay: immunoSEQ multiplex PCR; the TCRdb copy retains only in-frame clones and omits some. This sample carries 250,000 or so clones, 75% to 90% of them seen once, and the ten largest clones take under 4.5%. The sequencing sample was made of PBMCs or T cells enriched from blood (not recorded which). All receptors derive from a woman aged 25 to 39 who had been exposed to COVID-19.

The gene calls are TRBV4-2 and TRBJ2-2; possible D gene TRBD1, 5 bases. Germline-derived CDR1 and CDR2 are LGHNA and YNFKEQ. The CDR3 spans 18 residues. Trimming pared 0 bases from V and 3 bases from J, leaving 17 bases between. CDR3: CASSQDSSRQRDTGELFF. For the CDR3, the DNA is TGTGCCAGCAGCCAAGATAGTTCGAGACAGAGAGACACCGGGGAGCTGTTTTTT.

The chain employs TRBV27 and TRBJ2-3; 11 bases line up with TRBD2. The CDR3 length is 19 residues. Per the germline V gene, CDR1 is MNHEY and CDR2 is SMNVEV (reference sequence). The ends lost 4 bases at V and 3 bases at J; junction bases unmatched: 15. As DNA, the CDR3 is TGTGCCAGCAGTTCAAGACTAGCGGGATATAAAGACTCTACAGATACGCAGTATTTT. It encodes CASSSRLAGYKDSTDTQYF.

This clone was seen just once. The chain carries TRBV9 and TRBJ2-1; D call uncertain. Trimming removed 0 bases from V and 8 bases from J, with 12 bases in between. This CDR3 comprises 14 residues. Germline V lookup: CDR1 SGDLS, CDR2 YYNGEE. Written as DNA, the CDR3 is TGTGCCAGCAGCGTAGACTCAACCGCCGATGAGCAGTTCTTC. Translation gives CASSVDSTADEQFF.

This clone was seen a few times. J is TRBJ2-1 and V is TRBV2; TRBD2 is a possible D gene (5 bases). V was cut by 4 bases and J by 0 bases, with 13 bases left in between. This CDR3 is 16 amino acids long. Germline V lookup: CDR1 SNHLY, CDR2 FYNNEI. The CDR3 DNA reads TGTGCCAGCAGTGGGACCACAACTAGCTCCTACAATGAGCAGTTCTTC. It codes for CASSGTTTSSYNEQFF.

The chain employs TRBV27 and TRBJ2-3; possible D gene TRBD2, 5 bases. V lost 0 bases, J lost 0 bases, and 10 bases lay in between. CDR1 and CDR2 from the germline V gene are MNHEY and SMNVEV (reference sequence). This CDR3 contains 16 residues. CDR3 region: CASSLSGGPSTDTQYF. CDR3 coding DNA: TGTGCCAGCAGTTTATCGGGCGGGCCAAGCACAGATACGCAGTATTTT.

The CDR3: CASSQDTLNTEAFF. CDR3 DNA sequence: TGTGCCAGCAGCCAGGACACCTTGAACACTGAAGCTTTCTTT. The V gene is TRBV6-5, the J gene TRBJ1-1; maybe TRBD1 (5 bases). CDR1 MNHEY and CDR2 SVGAGI come from the germline V gene. The CDR3 length is 14 residues. Trimming left V 6 bases short and J 0 bases short, with 11 bases between.

This chain connects TRBV10-3 to TRBJ2-1, with D possibly being TRBD2 (5 bases). CDR1 and CDR2 (germline): ENHRY, SYGVKD. The germline V and J ends were trimmed by 3 bases and 6 bases, with 18 bases remaining between them. This CDR3 is 16 amino acids long. CDR3 in DNA: TGTGCCATCAGTGAAAAGGAGGCGATGGTTTTCAATGAGCAGTTCTTC. This encodes CAISEKEAMVFNEQFF.

The chain carries TRBV24-1 and TRBJ2-1; 8 bases are a match to TRBD1. CDR1 is KGHDR and CDR2 is SFDVKD in the germline V gene. The CDR3 runs 16 residues. V was pared by 5 bases and J by 0 bases, with 5 bases of the junction left unmatched. Here the CDR3 reads CATSAATGGSYNEQFF. The CDR3 nucleotides read TGTGCCACCAGTGCTGCTACAGGGGGCTCCTACAATGAGCAGTTCTTC.

The rearrangement joins TRBV9 to TRBJ1-1, with a possible D match to TRBD1 (6 bases). From germline, CDR1 is SGDLS and CDR2 YYNGEE. V lost 4 bases and J lost 0, with 10 bases in between. The CDR3 is 14 residues long. The CDR3 reads CASSPGQLNTEAFF. In DNA form, the CDR3 reads TGTGCCAGCAGCCCTGGACAGTTGAACACTGAAGCTTTCTTT.

V and J are TRBV5-1 and TRBJ1-1; possibly TRBD1 for D (5 bases). V was trimmed by 4 bases and J by 1 base, leaving 14 bases between them. There are 15 residues in the CDR3. Looked up from germline, CDR1 is SGHRS and CDR2 is YFSETQ. CDR3 in amino acids: CASSTTRVSNTEAFF. The DNA of the CDR3 is TGCGCCAGCAGCACAACCAGGGTCTCGAACACTGAAGCTTTCTTT.

The rearrangement joins TRBV13 to TRBJ1-2; D possibly corresponds to TRBD1 (6 bases). From germline, CDR1 is PRHDT and CDR2 FYEKMQ (reference sequence). The length of the CDR3 is 15 residues. V was trimmed by 5 bases and J by 5 bases, leaving 18 bases between them. This chain's CDR3 is CASSSRQAPFYGYTF. DNA of the CDR3: TGTGCCAGCAGCAGTCGACAGGCCCCGTTTTATGGCTACACCTTC.

The chain uses TRBV23-1 and TRBJ2-1, with 8 bases aligning to TRBD2. TRBV23-1 is labeled an ORF, and its function is uncertain. The V segment lost 6 bases and the J segment 1 base; nucleotides outside the gene matches: 17. The length of the CDR3 is 19 residues. The CDR3 region is CASSPRRMRREDSYNEQFF. The CDR3 region has the DNA TGCGCCAGCAGCCCCCGCCGCATGAGGCGGGAGGATTCCTACAATGAGCAGTTCTTC.

The chain joins TRBV7-7 to TRBJ2-7; 7 nucleotides agree with TRBD1. In germline, CDR1 is SSHAT, CDR2 FNYEAQ (reference sequence). CDR3 length: 15 amino acids. Losses at the gene ends were 5 bases for V and 2 bases for J; bases not matched to a gene: 9. DNA for the CDR3: TGTGCCAGCAGCGCCTCGACCGGGACAGCCTACGAGCAGTACTTC. It translates to CASSASTGTAYEQYF.

The chain uses TRBV27 and TRBJ1-1; TRBD1 matches at 9 bases. V lost 5 bases and J lost 1; bases outside the gene matches: 2. The germline CDR1 and CDR2 sequences are MNHEY and SMNVEV (reference sequence). The CDR3 is 14 amino acids. This chain's CDR3 is CASSPDRGNTEAFF. CDR3 sequence (DNA): TGTGCCAGCAGTCCGGACAGGGGGAACACTGAAGCTTTCTTT.

This clone was detected only once. This chain uses TRBV6-5 with TRBJ1-3; D unclear. The CDR3 runs to 15 residues. Trimming took off 5 bases at V and 2 bases at J, with 13 bases between the two ends. Germline V gene lookup returns CDR1 MNHEY and CDR2 SVGAGI. The CDR3 region is CASSTTATPGNTIYF. CDR3 DNA sequence: TGTGCCAGCAGTACAACAGCAACTCCTGGAAACACCATATATTTT.

The chain uses TRBV19 and TRBJ2-3; D might be TRBD1 (6 bases). Deletions cut 8 bases from V and 0 bases from J, with 12 bases between. Germline V CDR1 and CDR2: LNHDA, SQIVND (reference sequence). The CDR3 is made up of 14 amino acids. The CDR3 loop reads CASPDRRSTDTQYF. DNA of the CDR3: TGTGCCAGTCCAGACAGGAGAAGCACAGATACGCAGTATTTT.

The chain employs TRBV6-1 and TRBJ1-1; D unclear. Trimming shortened V by 1 base and J by 3 bases, and 15 bases separated the two germline ends. CDR3 length equals 16 residues. Germline V gene sequence: CDR1 MNHNS, CDR2 SASEGT. The CDR3 is CASSEEYPPRDTEAFF. In DNA form, the CDR3 reads TGTGCCAGCAGTGAAGAATACCCTCCGCGGGACACTGAAGCTTTCTTT.

V is TRBV14 and J is TRBJ2-1; maybe TRBD1 (6 bases). Per the germline V gene, CDR1 is SGHDN and CDR2 is FVKESK. V was trimmed by 3 bases and J by 9 bases, leaving 15 bases between them. The CDR3 consists of 14 residues. In nucleotides, the CDR3 is TGTGCCAGCAGCCAGAACAGGGTTTACGGTGAGCAGTTCTTC. Translating it yields CASSQNRVYGEQFF.

The genes are TRBV2 and TRBJ1-4, with D possibly being TRBD1 (5 bases). V gave up 8 bases and J gave up 3 bases, with 10 bases separating them. The CDR3 extends over 13 amino acids. Looked up from germline, CDR1 is SNHLY and CDR2 is FYNNEI. The CDR3 spells CASRTGPNEKLFF. The CDR3 DNA is TGTGCCAGCCGCACAGGCCCTAATGAAAAACTGTTTTTT.

The chain employs TRBV18 and TRBJ2-1; 13 bases line up with TRBD2. The CDR3 loop spans 14 amino acids. Germline V CDR1 and CDR2: KGHSH, LQKENI. Trimming cost V 5 bases and J 10 bases; bases outside gene matches: 5. The CDR3 loop is CASSTSGRAWEQFF. The CDR3 DNA follows: TGTGCCAGCTCAACTAGCGGGAGGGCGTGGGAGCAGTTCTTC.

The V call is TRBV19, the J call TRBJ2-1, with D maybe TRBD1 (5 bases). The CDR3 has 15 residues. V lost 6 bases and J 2 bases, leaving 14 bases between the germline ends. In germline, CDR1 is LNHDA, CDR2 SQIVND (reference sequence). CDR3 bases: TGTGCCAGTAGAAGCGACAGAGACCCCTACAATGAGCAGTTCTTC. Its protein product is CASRSDRDPYNEQFF.